What follows are 29 T cell receptor beta chains derived from one specimen sequenced in a study of blood T cell repertoires in COVID-19. Clones were read by immunoSEQ multiplex PCR, and TCRdb kept only the in-frame ones, dropping some. Of around 250,000 clones in the sample, 70% to 90% are singletons; the top ten hold about 0.65%. The sample consisted of peripheral blood. These receptors came from a human donor in a cohort sampled during active COVID-19.

This chain links TRBV15 with TRBJ2-7, with 9 bases lining up with TRBD1. The CDR3 runs to 21 residues. With V trimmed by 0 bases and J by 6 bases, 24 bases remained unmatched. The V gene's germline CDR1 is LNHNV and CDR2 YYDKDF (reference sequence). For the CDR3, the DNA is TGTGCCACCAGCAGAGATCAAAATAAAGAGGGTTCCCGGACAGGGGTGGGCGAGCAGTACTTC. It specifies CATSRDQNKEGSRTGVGEQYF. Full variable domain (outside the CDR3, taken from reference TRBV15 and TRBJ2-7): DAMVIQNPRYQVTQFGKPVTLSCSQTLNHNVMYWYQQKSSQAPKLLFHYYDKDFNNEADTPDNFQSRRPNTSFCFLDIRSPGLGDTAMYLCATSRDQNKEGSRTGVGEQYFGPGTRLTVT.

The chain combines TRBV18 with TRBJ1-5; 7 nucleotides line up with TRBD1. Trimming took 6 bases from V and 4 from J; bases not matched to a gene: 3. The CDR3 runs 13 residues. The germline gives CDR1 KGHSH, CDR2 LQKENI. CDR3 bases: TGTGCCAGCTCTTCGGACAGGAATCAGCCCCAGCATTTT. This translates into CASSSDRNQPQHF.

CDR3 coding DNA: TGTGCCAGCAGCCTCCGGATACGAAGCGGGAGGGGCACCTACGAGCAGTACTTC. Translating it yields CASSLRIRSGRGTYEQYF. This chain joins TRBV7-9 and TRBJ2-7; 10 bases match TRBD2. Germline V gene lookup returns CDR1 SEHNR and CDR2 FQNEAQ (reference sequence). V trimming: 5 bases; J trimming: 2 bases; junction bases outside the gene matches: 15. CDR3 length: 18 residues.

The V call is TRBV4-2, the J call TRBJ1-4; the D gene is possibly TRBD1 (5 bases). The CDR3 length is 18 residues. CDR1 is LGHNA, CDR2 YNFKEQ, per germline. Trimming removed 0 bases at V and 3 bases at J, with 17 bases between. The CDR3 reads CASSQEIGVGSANEKLFF. CDR3 sequence (DNA): TGTGCCAGCAGCCAAGAGATAGGGGTTGGATCGGCTAATGAAAAACTGTTTTTT.

This chain connects TRBV6-2 or TRBV6-3 to TRBJ1-2; 9 bases map to TRBD1. From germline, CDR1 is MNHEY and CDR2 SVGEGT. The V gene end was trimmed by 2 bases and the J gene end by 2 bases; junction bases not matched to a gene: 3. There are 15 residues in the CDR3. CDR3 residues: CASSYLGQGNYGYTF. The DNA of the CDR3 is TGTGCCAGCAGTTACCTGGGACAGGGAAACTATGGCTACACCTTC.

This rearrangement joins TRBV7-9 to TRBJ2-1; D is perhaps TRBD2 (6 bases). Trimming removed 0 bases at V and 7 bases at J, with 19 bases between. CDR1 is SEHNR, CDR2 FQNEAQ, per germline (reference sequence). The CDR3 loop spans 17 amino acids. The CDR3 DNA reads as TGTGCCAGCAGCTTAGCGGGAAAGGGGACTCTTAAAAATGAGCAGTTCTTC. This translates into CASSLAGKGTLKNEQFF.

J is TRBJ1-1 and V is TRBV19; 11 bases line up with TRBD1. Per the germline V gene, CDR1 is LNHDA and CDR2 is SQIVND (reference sequence). Unmatched junction bases numbered 12, after V lost 3 bases and J lost 6 bases. The CDR3 consists of 17 residues. The CDR3 reads CASSIGQGASRWPEAFF. CDR3 DNA: TGTGCCAGTAGTATCGGACAGGGGGCAAGCCGTTGGCCTGAAGCTTTCTTT.

The V call is TRBV4-1, the J call TRBJ2-7, with D possibly being TRBD2 (5 bases). This CDR3 region has 14 residues. V shed 3 bases and J shed 3 bases, with 12 bases lying between them. From germline, CDR1 is MGHRA and CDR2 YSYEKL. The CDR3 region is CASSQGDTLYEQYF. The CDR3 DNA follows: TGCGCCAGCAGCCAGGGAGATACCCTCTACGAGCAGTACTTC.

The V call is TRBV16, the J call TRBJ1-1; 9 positions match TRBD1. V dropped 0 bases and J dropped 4; count of bases not matched to a gene: 3. From germline, CDR1 is KGHSY and CDR2 FQNENV. CDR3 length equals 15 residues. The CDR3 loop is CASSQSQQGATEAFF. The CDR3 DNA reads as TGTGCCAGCAGCCAATCACAACAGGGGGCCACTGAAGCTTTCTTT.

This clone was detected once. This chain connects TRBV21-1 to TRBJ1-5; the table's D gene call, TRBD1, was not cross checked with the DNA. TRBV21-1 is termed a pseudogene. This CDR3 region has 16 residues. The CDR3 nucleotides are TGTGCCAGCAGCAAAGACAAACGGACAGGGTATCAGCCCCAGCATTTT. It yields the protein CASSKDKRTGYQPQHF.

This clone was observed a single time. This chain links TRBV2 with TRBJ2-2, with a possible D match to TRBD1 (6 bases). V was clipped by 6 bases and J by 3 bases, with 17 bases between them. Germline V gene sequence: CDR1 SNHLY, CDR2 FYNNEI. This CDR3 is 16 amino acids long. CDR3 DNA sequence: TGTGCCAGCAGCCAGGTTACAGGGATGGACACCGGGGAGCTGTTTTTT. It specifies CASSQVTGMDTGELFF.

CDR3 amino acids: CASSLRTYQNTIYF. The CDR3 coding sequence is TGTGCCAGCAGTTTAAGGACATACCAAAACACCATATATTTT. This chain joins TRBV6-6 and TRBJ1-3; tentatively, D is TRBD1 (5 bases). V was clipped by 4 bases and J by 6 bases, with 13 bases between them. The CDR3 has 14 amino acids. Germline values: CDR1 MNHNY, CDR2 SVGAGI (reference sequence).

In this sample, this clone turned up a few times. This chain links TRBV6-4 with TRBJ2-7; TRBD2 aligns across 8 bases. V trimming: 6 bases; J trimming: 0 bases; junction bases outside the gene matches: 10. The CDR3 consists of 16 residues. Germline values: CDR1 MRHNA, CDR2 SNTAGT. CDR3 sequence: CASRNMLSGSSYEQYF. In DNA form, the CDR3 reads TGTGCCAGCAGGAATATGCTCAGCGGGAGCTCCTACGAGCAGTACTTC.

This clone was recorded once. J is TRBJ1-1 and V is TRBV18; D perhaps matches TRBD1 (6 bases). V lost 1 base and J lost 4, with 13 bases in between. This CDR3 has 15 amino acids. CDR1 and CDR2 from the germline V gene are KGHSH and LQKENI. In DNA, the CDR3 is TGTGCCAGCTCACCACGCAGGGGATTGAGCACTGAAGCTTTCTTT. As protein: CASSPRRGLSTEAFF.

This chain links TRBV5-1 with TRBJ2-7; D is undetermined. With 4 bases removed from V and 7 bases from J, the gap between germline ends came to 15 bases. CDR3 length equals 13 residues. Germline V gene data show CDR1 as SGHRS and CDR2 as YFSETQ. CDR3 amino acids: CASSPGRVWEQYF. In DNA, the CDR3 is TGCGCCAGCAGCCCCGGTCGGGTATGGGAGCAGTACTTC.

The sample holds a few counts of this clone. The V gene is TRBV30, the J gene TRBJ1-5, with D perhaps TRBD1 (5 bases). This CDR3 contains 15 residues. V was cut by 4 bases and J by 6 bases, with 19 bases left in between. Germline lookup yields CDR1 GTSNPN and CDR2 SVGIG (reference sequence). The CDR3 reads CAWTDPRHTGQPQHF. Here the CDR3 DNA reads TGTGCCTGGACCGATCCCCGACATACAGGTCAGCCCCAGCATTTT. Filled out from reference TRBV30 and TRBJ1-5, the complete variable domain reads SQTIHQWPATLVQPVGSPLSLECTVEGTSNPNLYWYRQAAGRGLQLLFYSVGIGQISSEVPQNLSASRPQDRQFILSSKKLLLSDSGFYLCAWTDPRHTGQPQHFGDGTRLSIL.

Written as DNA, the CDR3 is TGTGCCATCAAGGGGGGCAGGGGGCCTACCTACGAGCAGTACTTC. This codes for CAIKGGRGPTYEQYF. The chain joins TRBV6-5 to TRBJ2-7, with 8 bases lining up with TRBD1. There are 15 residues in the CDR3. Losses at the gene ends were 10 bases for V and 2 bases for J; bases not matched to a gene: 13. Looked up from germline, CDR1 is MNHEY and CDR2 is SVGAGI.

V and J are TRBV6-5 and TRBJ2-7, with 9 bases that match TRBD1. This CDR3 is built from 15 residues. In germline, CDR1 is MNHEY, CDR2 SVGAGI. Germline trimming cut 6 bases from V and 7 bases from J; bases unmatched to any gene: 13. The CDR3 spells CASSLGTGSLEEQYF. DNA for the CDR3: TGTGCCAGCAGCTTAGGGACAGGGTCTCTGGAAGAGCAGTACTTC.

The rearrangement uses TRBV19 and TRBJ2-7; tentatively, D is TRBD2 (6 bases). V was trimmed by 6 bases and J by 4 bases, leaving 19 bases between them. Germline CDR1 is LNHDA and CDR2 is SQIVND (reference sequence). This CDR3 spans 15 amino acids. CDR3 region: CASSYPSAGLYEQYF. The CDR3 coding sequence is TGTGCCAGTAGCTATCCCTCGGCGGGATTGTACGAGCAGTACTTC.

The chain joins TRBV7-3 to TRBJ1-1; 10 bases agree with TRBD1. CDR1 and CDR2 from the germline V gene are SGHTA and FQGTGA. This CDR3 region has 14 residues. V lost 4 bases to trimming and J lost 7 bases; unmatched junction nucleotides: 6. The DNA of the CDR3 is TGTGCCAGCAGCTCCGGGACAGGGGCCCTTGAAGCTTTCTTT. Amino acids: CASSSGTGALEAFF.

The V gene is TRBV6-5, the J gene TRBJ1-2; possible D gene TRBD1, 6 bases. This CDR3 is built from 13 residues. The germline CDR1 and CDR2 sequences are MNHEY and SVGAGI. Trimming took 5 bases from V and 8 from J, leaving 15 bases between them. CDR3 bases: TGTGCCAGCAGTACCGGGACACCGAACGGCTACACCTTC. The encoded protein is CASSTGTPNGYTF.

J is TRBJ2-7 and V is TRBV6-5; D gene ambiguous. The germline gives CDR1 MNHEY, CDR2 SVGAGI. V dropped 10 bases and J dropped 2 bases, with 12 bases sitting between them. The CDR3 has 12 residues. In DNA, the CDR3 is TGTGCCACCGCGACGGGTCCCTACGAGCAGTACTTC. Translating gives CATATGPYEQYF.

The table lists this clone with a few counts. V usage is TRBV2 and J usage is TRBJ1-4, with 11 bases aligning to TRBD1. This CDR3 has 15 residues. Germline loops: CDR1 SNHLY, CDR2 FYNNEI. V was pared by 6 bases and J by 8 bases, with 8 bases of the junction left unmatched. The chain's CDR3 is CASRADRGLWEKLFF. CDR3 in DNA: TGTGCCAGCAGGGCGGACAGGGGGCTTTGGGAAAAACTGTTTTTT.

The chain combines TRBV3-1 (or the pseudogene TRBV3-2) with TRBJ2-7; TRBD2 agrees at 8 bases. The trim removed 4 bases at V and 7 bases at J, leaving 18 bases unmatched. Germline V gene lookup returns CDR1 LGHDT and CDR2 YNNKEL (reference sequence). CDR3 length: 17 amino acids. The CDR3, as DNA: TGTGCCAGCAGCCCCCTCGCCCAAGCGGGGGCGGCCGGAGAGCAGTACTTC. Its translation is CASSPLAQAGAAGEQYF.

The chain has TRBV7-9 and TRBJ1-1, with 7 bases fitting TRBD1. V lost 2 bases and J lost 1; bases outside the gene matches: 7. Germline V gene sequence: CDR1 SEHNR, CDR2 FQNEAQ (reference sequence). CDR3 size: 16 residues. CDR3 sequence: CASSLRGRQGNTEAFF. The CDR3 DNA reads as TGTGCCAGCAGCTTACGGGGAAGACAGGGGAACACTGAAGCTTTCTTT. The full variable domain, completed using reference TRBV7-9 and TRBJ1-1, is DTGVSQNPRHKITKRGQNVTFRCDPISEHNRLYWYRQTLGQGPEFLTYFQNEAQLEKSRLLSDRFSAERPKGSFSTLEIQRTEQGDSAMYLCASSLRGRQGNTEAFFGQGTRLTVV.

V and J are TRBV19 and TRBJ1-1, with 9 bases lining up with TRBD1. The CDR3 totals 14 residues. J gave up 3 bases and V 6 bases, and 5 bases lay outside the gene matches. Germline V lookup: CDR1 LNHDA, CDR2 SQIVND (reference sequence). CDR3 bases: TGTGCCAGTAGATCAGGGACAGGGTACACTGAAGCTTTCTTT. Translation gives CASRSGTGYTEAFF.

The sample holds one count of this clone. This chain links TRBV12-3 or TRBV12-4 with TRBJ2-7, with TRBD1 as a possible D gene (6 bases). The CDR3 contains 13 residues. The germline V and J ends were trimmed by 5 bases and 0 bases, with 8 bases remaining between them. The CDR3 DNA reads as TGTGCCAGCAGTAACAGGGCCTCCTACGAGCAGTACTTC. It encodes CASSNRASYEQYF.

The chain uses TRBV6-5 and TRBJ1-1; D unresolved. Germline V gene data show CDR1 as MNHEY and CDR2 as SVGAGI. V lost 5 bases and J lost 3, with 16 bases in between. The CDR3 spans 15 residues. The CDR3 here is CASSIRPLQDTEAFF. The CDR3 nucleotides read TGTGCCAGCAGTATACGGCCCCTCCAGGACACTGAAGCTTTCTTT.

The J gene is TRBJ2-7, the V gene TRBV6-6, with D maybe TRBD1 (5 bases). V lost 7 bases, J lost 0 bases, and 13 bases lay in between. This CDR3 is 14 amino acids long. CDR1 is MNHNY and CDR2 is SVGAGI in the germline V gene (reference sequence). The CDR3 sequence is CASTPQGTSYEQYF. The CDR3 coding sequence is TGTGCCAGCACCCCCCAGGGCACCTCCTACGAGCAGTACTTC.